These 19 T cell receptor beta chains originate from one sample sequenced in a study of shared clonotypes between healthy human individuals. Produced via immunoSEQ multiplex PCR; TCRdb's table is partial and in-frame only. The data show 2 million to 3 million clones, with approximately 93% seen just once and around 0.4% held by the top ten. What was sequenced was naive CD4+ T cells from PBMCs. Subset in this sample: CD45RA+ positively selected. These receptors all stem from a man between 18 and 29 years old in good health. Some clones in this sample may be carry-over from other donors' samples.

The V gene is TRBV7-6, the J gene TRBJ1-1; the D is unclear. The CDR3 covers 14 residues. The V gene's germline CDR1 is SGHVS and CDR2 FNYEAQ. V was trimmed by 5 bases and J by 6 bases, leaving 16 bases between them. Written as DNA, the CDR3 is TGTGCCAGCAGCCTGCTGAATTCCGCCGCTGAAGCTTTCTTT. This gives the protein CASSLLNSAAEAFF.

The chain uses TRBV7-2 and TRBJ2-1; 11 bases line up with TRBD2. Trimming at V came to 1 base and at J to 5 bases, leaving 1 base not matched to a gene. Germline CDR1 is SGHTA and CDR2 is FQGNSA. The CDR3 has 15 amino acids. CDR3 loop: CASSLEGLADNEQFF. CDR3 coding DNA: TGTGCCAGCAGCTTAGAGGGACTAGCGGACAATGAGCAGTTCTTC.

The chain has TRBV11-2 and TRBJ2-7, with TRBD2 identical over 9 bases. V shed 5 bases, J shed 7 bases, and the junction held 15 bases outside the gene matches. Germline values: CDR1 SGHAT, CDR2 FQNNGV. This CDR3 has 16 amino acids. The DNA of the CDR3 is TGTGCCAGCAGCCGAGGCGGGGGGACTAGCTCCGGTGAGCAGTACTTC. Amino acid sequence: CASSRGGGTSSGEQYF.

This rearrangement joins TRBV5-1 to TRBJ1-5; D remains unclear. The CDR3 spans 13 residues. CDR1 and CDR2 (germline): SGHRS, YFSETQ. V lost 0 bases, J lost 6 bases, and 7 bases lay in between. In DNA, the CDR3 is TGCGCCAGCAGCTTGGAAGGTCTTCAGCCCCAGCATTTT. Encoded protein: CASSLEGLQPQHF.

The CDR3 loop is CASSLGAGVQEAFF. In DNA form, the CDR3 reads TGTGCCAGCAGCTTAGGGGCAGGGGTCCAGGAAGCTTTCTTT. The gene calls are TRBV7-9 and TRBJ1-1; TRBD1 might be the D (6 bases). CDR1 is SEHNR and CDR2 is FQNEAQ in the germline V gene (reference sequence). This CDR3 is built from 14 residues. The ends were cut back, 1 base at V and 8 bases at J, with 14 bases in the middle.

This chain uses TRBV7-3 with TRBJ2-1, with D possibly matching TRBD2 (6 bases). Trimming removed 1 base from V and 6 bases from J, with 13 bases in between. The CDR3 contains 15 residues. The germline gives CDR1 SGHTA, CDR2 FQGTGA. This chain's CDR3 is CASSLMAGSANEQFF. CDR3 coding DNA: TGTGCCAGCAGCTTAATGGCGGGATCCGCCAATGAGCAGTTCTTC.

The J gene is TRBJ1-1, the V gene TRBV15; D possibly corresponds to TRBD1 (6 bases). The ends were cut back, 0 bases at V and 0 bases at J, with 11 bases in the middle. The germline CDR1 and CDR2 sequences are LNHNV and YYDKDF (reference sequence). The CDR3 has 16 residues. The CDR3 DNA follows: TGTGCCACCAGCAGAGATTATGCAGGGGTGAACACTGAAGCTTTCTTT. It yields the protein CATSRDYAGVNTEAFF.

This clone was observed a single time. The V and J genes are TRBV10-3 and TRBJ2-7, with 7 bases matching TRBD1. The CDR3 consists of 13 residues. With V trimmed by 6 bases and J by 4 bases, 6 bases remained unmatched. From germline, CDR1 is ENHRY and CDR2 SYGVKD. As DNA, the CDR3 is TGTGCCATCAGCCCGTTGGGACAGTACGAGCAGTACTTC. Amino acid sequence: CAISPLGQYEQYF.

The V gene is TRBV28, the J gene TRBJ2-7; D gene uncertain. The ends were cut back, 5 bases at V and 2 bases at J, with 10 bases in the middle. The CDR3 contains 13 residues. Per germline, CDR1 MDHEN and CDR2 SYDVKM. CDR3 amino acids: CASSPQLAYEQYF. DNA of the CDR3: TGTGCCAGCAGTCCCCAGCTCGCCTACGAGCAGTACTTC.

V is TRBV7-9 and J is TRBJ2-1; D is tentatively TRBD1 or TRBD2 (7 bases each). CDR3 length: 14 amino acids. Germline CDR1 and CDR2: SEHNR and FQNEAQ (reference sequence). Trimming took off 5 bases at V and 7 bases at J, with 15 bases between the two ends. The CDR3 loop is CASSLSGTVNEQFF. CDR3 sequence (DNA): TGTGCCAGCAGCCTCAGCGGGACAGTGAATGAGCAGTTCTTC.

V and J are TRBV6-1 and TRBJ1-4; D remains unclear. This CDR3 is 15 amino acids long. The germline V gene encodes CDR1 MNHNS and CDR2 SASEGT. Trimming took off 5 bases at V and 10 bases at J, with 20 bases between the two ends. The CDR3 here is CASSNYRAGGGKLFF. In nucleotides, the CDR3 is TGTGCCAGCAGTAATTACCGGGCCGGAGGTGGAAAACTGTTTTTT.

V usage is TRBV11-2 and J usage is TRBJ2-7; weak D call: TRBD1 (5 bases). The CDR3 has 14 amino acids. The V and J ends lost 3 bases and 2 bases respectively, with 11 bases between them. Germline assignment: CDR1 SGHAT and CDR2 FQNNGV. The CDR3 region is CASSFNTGAYEQYF. CDR3 in DNA: TGTGCCAGCAGCTTTAATACAGGCGCCTACGAGCAGTACTTC. Full variable domain (outside the CDR3, taken from reference TRBV11-2 and TRBJ2-7): EAGVAQSPRYKIIEKRQSVAFWCNPISGHATLYWYQQILGQGPKLLIQFQNNGVVDDSQLPKDRFSAERLKGVDSTLKIQPAKLEDSAVYLCASSFNTGAYEQYFGPGTRLTVT.

V is TRBV28 and J is TRBJ2-3; D perhaps matches TRBD2 (6 bases). The germline CDR1 and CDR2 sequences are MDHEN and SYDVKM. Trimming pared 6 bases from V and 5 bases from J, leaving 18 bases between. There are 15 residues in the CDR3. The CDR3 bases are TGTGCCAGCAGGGCAGGTAGGACGGGACTAGATACGCAGTATTTT. Encoded protein: CASRAGRTGLDTQYF.

This sequence joins TRBV18 and TRBJ2-7, with 7 positions matching TRBD2. The V and J ends lost 5 bases and 3 bases, in that order; junction bases with no gene match: 7. Germline loops: CDR1 KGHSH, CDR2 LQKENI. The CDR3 is made up of 14 amino acids. Here the CDR3 reads CASSRGPSGYEQYF. CDR3 in DNA: TGTGCCAGCTCAAGGGGCCCTAGCGGCTACGAGCAGTACTTC. Filled out from reference TRBV18 and TRBJ2-7, the complete variable domain reads NAGVMQNPRHLVRRRGQEARLRCSPMKGHSHVYWYRQLPEEGLKFMVYLQKENIIDESGMPKERFSAEFPKEGPSILRIQQVVRGDSAAYFCASSRGPSGYEQYFGPGTRLTVT.

The rearrangement joins TRBV7-2 to TRBJ2-4, with D possibly being TRBD1 (7 bases). The CDR3 is 13 amino acids. V dropped 5 bases and J dropped 8 bases, with 13 bases sitting between them. Germline CDR1 SGHTA, CDR2 FQGNSA. The chain's CDR3 is CASSPSRGDIQYF. DNA of the CDR3: TGTGCCAGCAGCCCGAGCAGGGGGGACATTCAGTACTTC.

Details on this clone: A junction end diverges from the germline sequence, so it may reflect a read error. The chain combines TRBV7-9 with TRBJ2-7; possibly TRBD1 for D (7 bases). CDR3 size: 13 residues. The germline gives CDR1 SEHNR, CDR2 FQNEAQ (reference sequence). The CDR3 reads CASRLGQGGEQYF. Written as DNA, the CDR3 is TGTGCCAGCAGGTTAGGCCAGGGGGGCGAGCAGTACTTC.

The V gene is TRBV2, the J gene TRBJ1-5; D is undetermined. From germline, CDR1 is SNHLY and CDR2 FYNNEI. This CDR3 has 13 residues. V gave up 4 bases and J gave up 5 bases, with 9 bases separating them. CDR3 in amino acids: CASSVIPDQPQHF. In DNA form, the CDR3 reads TGTGCCAGCAGTGTTATCCCCGATCAGCCCCAGCATTTT.

The gene calls are TRBV7-2 and TRBJ2-5; D possibly uses TRBD1 or TRBD2 (5 bases each). Trimming cost V 5 bases and J 7 bases, with 20 bases left between them. This CDR3 comprises 15 residues. Per germline, CDR1 SGHTA and CDR2 FQGNSA. The CDR3 DNA follows: TGTGCCAGCAGCCCTATGGGACGGCTGAGTGGGACCCAGTACTTC. Translation: CASSPMGRLSGTQYF.

The V call is TRBV9, the J call TRBJ2-7, with TRBD1 identical over 12 bases. CDR1 is SGDLS, CDR2 YYNGEE, per germline. The V gene end was trimmed by 4 bases and the J gene end by 4 bases; junction bases not matched to a gene: 3. The CDR3 is 14 residues long. CDR3 loop: CASSKGQGAYEQYF. The DNA of the CDR3 is TGTGCCAGCAGCAAGGGACAGGGGGCATACGAGCAGTACTTC.